The rows below give T cell receptor beta chains drawn from one sample of a study of blood T cell repertoires in COVID-19. Repertoires were generated with immunoSEQ multiplex PCR, while TCRdb's copy carries only in-frame clones and drops some. This sample has tens of thousands of clones, with roughly 87% found just once. Sequenced material: peripheral blood. The receptors were gathered from a woman aged 45-60 years with active or convalescent COVID-19. Both conserved end residues are part of each CDR3.

V gene: TRBV30; J gene: TRBJ1-4; CDR3 protein: CAWSPGVLTTNEKLFF
V gene: TRBV18; J gene: TRBJ2-7; CDR3 protein: CASSGGQGNYEQYF
V gene: TRBV19; J gene: TRBJ1-2; CDR3 protein: CASSRPRSGSGYTF
V gene: TRBV3-1/TRBV3-2; J gene: TRBJ2-2; CDR3 protein: CASSQLAGELFF
V gene: TRBV6-6; J gene: TRBJ1-1; CDR3 protein: CASSYVGSGIEAFF
V gene: TRBV6-2/TRBV6-3; J gene: TRBJ1-1; CDR3 protein: CASSSQTGPTTEAFF
V gene: TRBV12-3/TRBV12-4; J gene: TRBJ2-3; CDR3 protein: CASSRGAGDTQYF
V gene: TRBV7-2; J gene: TRBJ1-1; CDR3 protein: CASSPVQGAYTEAFF
V gene: TRBV18; J gene: TRBJ1-2; CDR3 protein: CASSPREDSPYGYTF
V gene: TRBV5-1; J gene: TRBJ2-3; CDR3 protein: CASSARGLAGTSSTDTQYF
V gene: TRBV6-5; J gene: TRBJ1-1; CDR3 protein: CASLRVGGMGTEAFF
V gene: TRBV2; J gene: TRBJ1-2; CDR3 protein: CASRGDNGAGGYTF
V gene: TRBV9; J gene: TRBJ1-5; CDR3 protein: CASSGGTGNQPQHF
V gene: TRBV18; J gene: TRBJ1-2; CDR3 protein: CASSPSNGGSYGYTF
V gene: TRBV30; J gene: TRBJ2-1; CDR3 protein: CAWRNYWTSESYNEQFF
V gene: TRBV2; J gene: TRBJ1-4; CDR3 protein: CASAPGGEKLFF
V gene: TRBV4-3; J gene: TRBJ1-2; CDR3 protein: CASSQEVWDRALGTF
V gene: TRBV7-2; J gene: TRBJ2-1; CDR3 protein: CASSLGPGGEQFF
V gene: TRBV16; J gene: TRBJ2-2; CDR3 protein: CASSRNRAATELFF
V gene: TRBV25-1; J gene: TRBJ2-7; CDR3 protein: CASSDPSGSFYEQYF
V gene: TRBV7-8; J gene: TRBJ1-2; CDR3 protein: CASSRGSGGYTF
V gene: TRBV11-2; J gene: TRBJ2-2; CDR3 protein: CASSLLNGGSTGELFF